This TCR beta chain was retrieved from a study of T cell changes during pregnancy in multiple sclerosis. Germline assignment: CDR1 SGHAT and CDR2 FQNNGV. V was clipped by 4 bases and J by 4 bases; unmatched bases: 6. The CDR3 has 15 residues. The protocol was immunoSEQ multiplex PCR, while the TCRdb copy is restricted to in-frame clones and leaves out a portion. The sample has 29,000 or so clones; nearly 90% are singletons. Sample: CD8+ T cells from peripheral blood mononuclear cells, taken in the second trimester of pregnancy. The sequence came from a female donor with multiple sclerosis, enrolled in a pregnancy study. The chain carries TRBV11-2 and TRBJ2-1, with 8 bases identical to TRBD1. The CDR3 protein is CASSSTGVSYNEQFF. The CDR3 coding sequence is TGTGCCAGCAGCTCGACAGGGGTATCTTACAATGAGCAGTTCTTC.